These 9 T cell receptor beta chains originate from one sample sequenced in a study of T cell repertoires in cytomegalovirus infection. TCRdb passed the reads through MiXCR, listing each CDR3 protein once. The repertoire holds about 600,000 distinct CDR3 sequences, with 20% to 25% as singletons. The specimen sequenced was CD8+ T cells from PBMCs. The source of these receptors is a human donor in good health (CMV status not recorded). Some clones in this sample may be carry-over from other donors' samples.

This clonotype was seen a handful of times. The CDR3 loop is CASSHHSGTGANTGELFF. In DNA form, the CDR3 reads TGCGCCAGCAGCCATCATAGCGGGACAGGGGCTAACACCGGGGAGCTGTTTTTT. The rearrangement links TRBV4-1 to TRBJ2-2, with 10 bases lining up with TRBD1. The CDR3 totals 18 residues. Germline V gene data show CDR1 as MGHRA and CDR2 as YSYEKL. The V gene end was trimmed by 3 bases and the J gene end by 2 bases; junction bases not matched to a gene: 9.

This clonotype was seen a handful of times. The chain combines TRBV4-1 with TRBJ2-3, with TRBD2 identical over 8 bases. Germline trimming cut 4 bases from V and 4 bases from J; bases unmatched to any gene: 7. Germline V gene sequence: CDR1 MGHRA, CDR2 YSYEKL. This CDR3 is built from 15 residues. CDR3 sequence reads: CASSLRDGGADTQYF. The CDR3 DNA reads TGCGCCAGCAGCCTTCGGGACGGGGGGGCAGATACGCAGTATTTT.

V usage is TRBV4-1 and J usage is TRBJ2-1; 9 nucleotides match TRBD2. J gave up 7 bases and V 3 bases, and 16 bases lay outside the gene matches. The CDR3 is 18 residues long. CDR1 and CDR2 (germline): MGHRA, YSYEKL. CDR3 sequence (DNA): TGCGCCAGCAGCCAGCCCCTAGCAGCGGGGGGTAGTAAGAATGAGCAGTTCTTC. Its protein is CASSQPLAAGGSKNEQFF.

The chain links TRBV2 to TRBJ1-5; 8 bases fit TRBD1. V gave up 2 bases and J gave up 6 bases; unmatched junction bases: 12. Germline V gene data show CDR1 as SNHLY and CDR2 as FYNNEI. The CDR3 totals 17 residues. The CDR3 DNA sequence: TGTGCCAGCAGTGAAAGGATAGGAGGGACAGGCCCTCAGCCCCAGCATTTT. It yields the protein CASSERIGGTGPQPQHF.

Details on this clonotype: One end of the junction varies from germline; a read error may be responsible. This chain joins TRBV6-6 and TRBJ2-1, with 7 bases identical to TRBD1. The length of the CDR3 is 16 residues. Germline V CDR1 and CDR2: MNHNY, SVGAGI (reference sequence). The CDR3 protein is CASSLKGAPLYNQQFF. CDR3 sequence (DNA): TGTGCCAGCAGCCTGAAGGGGGCTCCGCTATACAATCAGCAGTTCTTC.

The chain combines TRBV28 with TRBJ2-1; D gene uncertain. V dropped 3 bases and J dropped 4 bases, with 7 bases sitting between them. Germline assignment: CDR1 MDHEN and CDR2 SYDVKM. There are 13 residues in the CDR3. CDR3 in DNA: TGTGCCAGCAGTTTGGAATATTACAATGAGCAGTTCTTC. It specifies CASSLEYYNEQFF.

This clonotype was picked up many times. DNA of the CDR3: TGTGCCAGCAGCTCAGGGACAGAGGACATTCAGTACTTC. The encoded protein is CASSSGTEDIQYF. This chain links TRBV7-9 with TRBJ2-4; 7 positions match TRBD1. With V trimmed by 4 bases and J by 8 bases, 5 bases remained unmatched. The CDR3 spans 13 residues. CDR1 and CDR2 (germline): SEHNR, FQNEAQ (reference sequence).

This chain joins TRBV29-1 and TRBJ2-5; D uncertain. This CDR3 has 11 amino acids. V was pared by 7 bases and J by 4 bases, with 10 bases between. Looked up from germline, CDR1 is SQVTM and CDR2 is ANQGSEA. CDR3 bases: TGCAGCGCCCTTCAGAGAGAGACCCAGTACTTC. As protein: CSALQRETQYF.

This rearrangement joins TRBV19 to TRBJ2-5, with unresolved D. The CDR3 has 13 amino acids. Trimming removed 5 bases at V and 7 bases at J, with 14 bases between. The germline CDR1 and CDR2 sequences are LNHDA and SQIVND (reference sequence). The CDR3 DNA sequence: TGTGCCAGTAGTTTTGGCTCCTCAGGGACCCAGTACTTC. Translated: CASSFGSSGTQYF.